Detailed here is one TCR beta chain. The antigen remains unidentified. This sample is part of a study of identical twins. Points from the study as a whole: Memory repertoires showed no such pattern, whereas abundant cord blood beta clonotypes carried fewer insertions.

In TCRdb, the 5' RACE reads were re-called with MiXCR into one record per CDR3 protein. The table shows approximately 500,000 distinct CDR3 sequences, with 24% occurring only once. This same sample was also part of a study on T cells expressing NK-cell markers.

Sequencing used CD4+ T cells sorted from blood. The receptor was derived from a woman between 18 and 30 years old in good health.

The DNA for the CDR3 is TGCGCCAGCAGCAAGGGACAGACCACCGGGGAGCTGTTTTTT. It translates to CASSKGQTTGELFF. The chain uses TRBV5-1 and TRBJ2-2; 7 bases fit TRBD1. The CDR3 is made up of 14 amino acids. Trimming at V came to 4 bases and at J to 4 bases, leaving 4 bases not matched to a gene. Per the germline V gene, CDR1 is SGHRS and CDR2 is YFSETQ.